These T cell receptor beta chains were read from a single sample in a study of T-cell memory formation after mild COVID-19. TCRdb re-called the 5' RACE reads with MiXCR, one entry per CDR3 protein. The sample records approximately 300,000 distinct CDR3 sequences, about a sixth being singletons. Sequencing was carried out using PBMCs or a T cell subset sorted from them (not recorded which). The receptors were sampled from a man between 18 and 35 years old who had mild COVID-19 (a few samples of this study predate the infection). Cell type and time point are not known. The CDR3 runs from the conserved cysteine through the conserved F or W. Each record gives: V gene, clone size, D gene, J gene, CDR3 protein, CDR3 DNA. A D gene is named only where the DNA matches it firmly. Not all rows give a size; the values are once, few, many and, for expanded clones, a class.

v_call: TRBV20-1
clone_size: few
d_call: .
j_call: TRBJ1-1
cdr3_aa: CSASDTSGEAFF
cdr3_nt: TGCAGTGCTTCAGACACCTCGGGTGAAGCTTTCTTT

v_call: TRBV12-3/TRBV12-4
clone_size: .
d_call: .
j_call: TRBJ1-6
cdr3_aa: CATRPQGTQSNSPLHF
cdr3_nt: TGTGCCACCCGCCCACAGGGAACCCAATCTAATTCACCCCTCCACTTT

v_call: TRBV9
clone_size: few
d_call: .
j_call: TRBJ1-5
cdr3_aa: CASSAGTTPNQPQHF
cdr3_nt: TGTGCCAGCAGCGCGGGGACAACGCCAAATCAGCCCCAGCATTTT

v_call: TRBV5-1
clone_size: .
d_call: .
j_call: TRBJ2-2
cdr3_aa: CASSLVGGDTGELFF
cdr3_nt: TGCGCCAGCAGCTTGGTGGGAGGCGACACCGGGGAGCTGTTTTTT

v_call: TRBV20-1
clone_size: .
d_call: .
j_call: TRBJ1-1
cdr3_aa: CSARGGALNTEAFF
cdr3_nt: TGCAGTGCTCGCGGCGGGGCCCTGAACACTGAAGCTTTCTTT

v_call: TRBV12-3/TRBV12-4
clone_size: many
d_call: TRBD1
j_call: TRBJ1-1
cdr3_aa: CASSRDRGLTEAFF
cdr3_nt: TGTGCCAGCAGCAGAGACAGGGGGCTGACTGAAGCTTTCTTT

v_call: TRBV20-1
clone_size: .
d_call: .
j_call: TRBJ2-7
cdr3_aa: CSARDRQVGPYEQYF
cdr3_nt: TGCAGTGCTAGAGATCGGCAGGTGGGGCCCTACGAGCAGTACTTC

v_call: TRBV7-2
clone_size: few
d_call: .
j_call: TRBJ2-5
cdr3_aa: CASSLVFSETQYF
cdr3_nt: TGTGCCAGCAGCTTAGTCTTCTCGGAGACCCAGTACTTC

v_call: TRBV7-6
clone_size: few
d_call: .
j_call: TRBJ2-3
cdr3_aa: CASSWNLLKGTDTQYF
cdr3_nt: TGTGCCAGCAGCTGGAACCTTCTAAAAGGCACAGATACGCAGTATTTT

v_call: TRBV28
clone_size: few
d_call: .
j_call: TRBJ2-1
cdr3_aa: CPSRKIDEQFF
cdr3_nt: TGTCCCAGCAGGAAGATCGATGAGCAGTTCTTC

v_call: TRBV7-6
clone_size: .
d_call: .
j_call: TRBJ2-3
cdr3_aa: CASSLGWRDLDPTDTQYF
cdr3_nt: TGTGCCAGCAGCTTAGGGTGGCGGGACTTGGATCCTACGGATACGCAGTATTTT

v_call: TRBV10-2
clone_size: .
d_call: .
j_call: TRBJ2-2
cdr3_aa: CASSESKPGGEHRGAVFF
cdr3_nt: .

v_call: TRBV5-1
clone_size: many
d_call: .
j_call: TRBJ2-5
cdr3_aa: CASSLVGGETQYF
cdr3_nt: TGCGCCAGCAGCCTAGTGGGTGGAGAGACCCAGTACTTC

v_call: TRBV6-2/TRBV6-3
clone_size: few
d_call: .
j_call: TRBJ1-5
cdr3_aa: CASNLADRRREPQHF
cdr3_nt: TGTGCCAGCAACTTAGCCGACAGGCGTCGGGAGCCCCAGCATTTT

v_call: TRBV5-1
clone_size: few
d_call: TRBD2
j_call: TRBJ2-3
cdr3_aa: CASRDAGRGVPDTQYF
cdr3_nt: TGCGCCAGCAGGGACGCCGGGCGGGGGGTTCCGGATACGCAGTATTTT

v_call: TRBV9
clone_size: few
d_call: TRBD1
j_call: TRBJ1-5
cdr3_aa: CASSGDGQGDQPQHF
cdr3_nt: TGTGCCAGCAGCGGGGATGGACAGGGGGATCAGCCCCAGCATTTT

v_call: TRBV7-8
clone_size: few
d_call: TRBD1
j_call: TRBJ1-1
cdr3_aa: CASSQDRVGSTEAFF
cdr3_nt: TGTGCCAGCAGCCAAGACAGGGTCGGAAGCACTGAAGCTTTCTTT

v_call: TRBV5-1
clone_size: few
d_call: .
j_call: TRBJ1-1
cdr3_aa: CASSLLQGNTEAFF
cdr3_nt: TGCGCCAGCAGCCTCTTGCAGGGGAACACTGAAGCTTTCTTT

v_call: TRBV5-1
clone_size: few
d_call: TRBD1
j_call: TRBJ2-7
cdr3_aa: CASSFSSPNRGIYEQYF
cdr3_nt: TGCGCCAGCAGCTTTAGTTCCCCCAACAGGGGAATCTACGAGCAGTACTTC

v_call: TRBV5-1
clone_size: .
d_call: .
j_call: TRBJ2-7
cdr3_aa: CASSPRTDGNEQYF
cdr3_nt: TGCGCCAGCAGCCCCCGGACAGACGGAAACGAGCAGTACTTC

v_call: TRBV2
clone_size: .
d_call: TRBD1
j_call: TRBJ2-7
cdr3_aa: CASSTDRAVEQYF
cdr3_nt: TGTGCCAGCAGTACCGACAGGGCGGTCGAGCAGTACTTC

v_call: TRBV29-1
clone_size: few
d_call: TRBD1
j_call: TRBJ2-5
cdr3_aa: CSVEGGQGDSQETQYF
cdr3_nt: TGCAGCGTTGAAGGCGGACAGGGGGACTCGCAAGAGACCCAGTACTTC

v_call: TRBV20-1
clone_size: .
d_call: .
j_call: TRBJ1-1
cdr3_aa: CSARDPGRGGTEAFF
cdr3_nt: TGCAGTGCTAGAGACCCCGGCAGGGGTGGCACTGAAGCTTTCTTT

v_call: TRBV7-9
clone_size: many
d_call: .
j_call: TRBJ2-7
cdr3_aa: CASSPRPHEQYF
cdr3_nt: TGTGCCAGCAGCCCCCGTCCCCACGAGCAGTACTTC